This entry lists 30 T cell receptor beta chains sequenced from one sample in a study of blood T cells in healthy people across ages. Through a sample-barcoded 5' primer and a J-beta primer mix, a second PCR was run for 7 to 11 cycles. TCRdb reanalysed the 5' RACE reads using MiXCR and keeps one entry per CDR3 protein. The repertoire has some 940,000 distinct CDR3 sequences, roughly 28% of them found once; the top ten carry roughly 10%. These data also formed part of another study, on T cells of mothers and their children.

Input material: blood. These receptors originate from a woman between 35 and 50 years old in good health.

V gene TRBV28 combines with J gene TRBJ1-1; tentatively, D is TRBD1 (5 bases). Germline assignment: CDR1 MDHEN and CDR2 SYDVKM. The V and J ends lost 6 bases and 10 bases respectively, with 12 bases between them. The CDR3 sequence is 11 residues long. The CDR3 region has the DNA TGTGCCAGCAGCACAGGTCCTCGAGCTTTCTTT. Protein sequence: CASSTGPRAFF.

This clonotype was counted ten times or more. In nucleotides, the CDR3 is TGTGCCAGCAGCCCCTACTATAGCACAGATACGCAGTATTTT. Its translation is CASSPYYSTDTQYF. The genes are TRBV7-2 and TRBJ2-3; the D is unclear. In germline, CDR1 is SGHTA, CDR2 FQGNSA. This CDR3 comprises 14 residues. Trimming left V 5 bases short and J 0 bases short, with 9 bases between.

The sample holds a few counts of this clonotype. The chain uses TRBV30 and TRBJ2-5; D possibly corresponds to TRBD1 (5 bases). The ends were cut back, 3 bases at V and 11 bases at J, with 16 bases in the middle. The CDR3 spans 12 residues. Germline V gene lookup returns CDR1 GTSNPN and CDR2 SVGIG (reference sequence). DNA for the CDR3: TGTGCCTGGAGCACCTTGGGGAAGGGGCAGTACTTC. This codes for CAWSTLGKGQYF.

This chain connects TRBV5-4 to TRBJ1-1; maybe TRBD1 (5 bases). V was trimmed by 0 bases and J by 2 bases, leaving 11 bases between them. Germline values: CDR1 SGHNT, CDR2 YYREEE (reference sequence). The CDR3 spans 15 residues. The CDR3 sequence: CASSLAGRTNTEAFF. CDR3 DNA sequence: TGTGCCAGCAGCTTGGCGGGACGGACCAACACTGAAGCTTTCTTT. Drawing the rest from reference TRBV5-4 and TRBJ1-1, the complete variable domain is ETGVTQSPTHLIKTRGQQVTLRCSSQSGHNTVSWYQQALGQGPQFIFQYYREEENGRGNFPPRFSGLQFPNYSSELNVNALELDDSALYLCASSLAGRTNTEAFFGQGTRLTVV.

This clonotype was picked up many times. This chain links TRBV7-3 with TRBJ2-6; TRBD2 matches 7 bases. Per germline, CDR1 SGHTA and CDR2 FQGTGA. The CDR3 spans 17 residues. The J segment lost 0 bases and the V segment lost 8 bases, leaving 10 bases of the junction unmatched. The CDR3: CASGPGRGSSGANVLTF. CDR3 coding DNA: TGTGCCAGCGGCCCGGGGCGGGGGTCCTCTGGGGCCAACGTCCTGACTTTC.

This clonotype was observed many times. J is TRBJ2-5 and V is TRBV5-1; 9 nucleotides align to TRBD1. V shed 1 base and J 5 bases; nucleotides not matched to a gene: 6. Germline assignment: CDR1 SGHRS and CDR2 YFSETQ. The CDR3 runs to 15 residues. As DNA, the CDR3 is TGCGCCAGCAGCTTGCCCGGGACAGGGAAGGAGACCCAGTACTTC. Encoded protein: CASSLPGTGKETQYF.

The rearrangement uses TRBV30 and TRBJ1-2; D is ambiguous. The CDR3 runs 12 residues. Germline V CDR1 and CDR2: GTSNPN, SVGIG (reference sequence). Trimming pared 0 bases from V and 8 bases from J, leaving 10 bases between. The CDR3 region is CAWSVRAGGYTF. The CDR3 DNA follows: TGTGCCTGGAGTGTAAGGGCCGGGGGCTACACCTTC.

This clonotype has a handful of counts. The chain links TRBV2 to TRBJ1-6; TRBD1 agrees at 9 bases. CDR1 and CDR2 from the germline V gene are SNHLY and FYNNEI. Losses at the gene ends were 4 bases for V and 7 bases for J; bases not matched to a gene: 2. The CDR3 spans 14 residues. The CDR3 protein is CASSGGTGNSPLHF. CDR3 in DNA: TGTGCCAGCAGTGGCGGGACAGGGAATTCACCCCTCCACTTT.

The chain uses TRBV6-5 and TRBJ2-1; possible D gene TRBD2, 7 bases. This CDR3 contains 15 residues. CDR1 and CDR2 (germline): MNHEY, SVGAGI. Trimming left V 2 bases short and J 2 bases short, with 10 bases between. Here the CDR3 reads CASSYGGATYNEQFF. CDR3 bases: TGTGCCAGCAGTTACGGGGGGGCCACCTACAATGAGCAGTTCTTC.

This chain joins TRBV6-6 and TRBJ2-5; 14 positions match TRBD2. The germline gives CDR1 MNHNY, CDR2 SVGAGI (reference sequence). CDR3 length: 17 residues. With V trimmed by 7 bases and J by 2 bases, 9 bases remained unmatched. The CDR3 reads CASTRLAGGPGQETQYF. The CDR3 bases are TGTGCCAGCACCCGACTAGCGGGGGGGCCCGGGCAAGAGACCCAGTACTTC.

This clonotype has a single count. CDR3 nucleotide sequence: TGTGCCAGCGGCAGTGCTAGCGGTGGGTACAATGAGCAGTTCTTC. Protein product: CASGSASGGYNEQFF. The V gene is TRBV7-3, the J gene TRBJ2-1; 7 nucleotides line up with TRBD2. Germline CDR1 reads SGHTA; CDR2 reads FQGTGA. V lost 8 bases, J lost 4 bases, and 11 bases stayed unmatched. This CDR3 is 15 amino acids long.

This clonotype was counted only a few times. V and J are TRBV20-1 and TRBJ2-6; the D is unclear. The germline V and J ends were trimmed by 3 bases and 1 base, with 10 bases remaining between them. CDR3 length equals 15 residues. The germline CDR1 and CDR2 sequences are DFQATT and SNEGSKA (reference sequence). Here the CDR3 reads CSARAQASGANVLTF. In DNA, the CDR3 is TGCAGTGCTAGGGCTCAGGCATCTGGGGCCAACGTCCTGACTTTC.

The V call is TRBV27, the J call TRBJ1-2; D possibly corresponds to TRBD1 (6 bases). V gave up 6 bases and J gave up 2 bases, with 19 bases separating them. CDR3 length equals 16 residues. The germline gives CDR1 MNHEY, CDR2 SMNVEV (reference sequence). The CDR3 sequence: CASSRLGRGGNYGYTF. CDR3 DNA sequence: TGTGCCAGCAGCCGCCTCGGTAGGGGGGGAAACTATGGCTACACCTTC.

This clonotype has a handful of counts. This chain uses TRBV20-1 with TRBJ2-7; a weak D match, TRBD2 (5 bases). The CDR3 consists of 14 residues. Trimming cost V 0 bases and J 3 bases, with 12 bases left between them. Germline CDR1 reads DFQATT; CDR2 reads SNEGSKA (reference sequence). CDR3 nucleotide sequence: TGCAGTGCTAGAGATGATGCTAGCAACTACGAGCAGTACTTC. It translates to CSARDDASNYEQYF.

V is TRBV7-2 and J is TRBJ2-1, with TRBD1 identical over 7 bases. The CDR3 totals 11 residues. Germline assignment: CDR1 SGHTA and CDR2 FQGNSA. V shed 11 bases, J shed 3 bases, and the junction held 1 base outside the gene matches. The chain's CDR3 is CAAGGYNEQFF. CDR3 bases: TGTGCCGCAGGGGGCTACAATGAGCAGTTCTTC.

Turning to this clonotype: One junction end disagrees with the germline gene, perhaps due to a read error. This rearrangement joins TRBV6-6 to TRBJ1-4, with 10 bases fitting TRBD1. The CDR3 length is 15 residues. Germline CDR1 is MNHNY and CDR2 is SVGAGI (reference sequence). The CDR3 DNA is TGTGCCAGCTGGGGCGGGACAGGGGTGGATGAAAAACGGTTTTTT. It is translated as CASWGGTGVDEKRFF.

The chain combines TRBV3-1 with TRBJ2-1; D remains ambiguous. CDR1 and CDR2 from the germline V gene are LGHDT and YNNKEL (reference sequence). Between the trimmed V and J ends, which lost 3 bases and 7 bases, there was a span of 10 bases. The length of the CDR3 is 13 residues. The chain's CDR3 is CASSQVSRNEQFF. The CDR3 coding sequence is TGTGCCAGCAGCCAGGTCAGCAGGAATGAGCAGTTCTTC.

This clonotype was recorded only once. The gene calls are TRBV9 and TRBJ1-2; D may be TRBD1 (5 bases). Trimming removed 3 bases from V and 4 bases from J, with 16 bases in between. The germline CDR1 and CDR2 sequences are SGDLS and YYNGEE. The CDR3 consists of 15 residues. The CDR3 here is CASSDQTAGVYGYTF. In nucleotides, the CDR3 is TGTGCCAGCAGCGACCAGACAGCCGGTGTCTATGGCTACACCTTC.

This clonotype was recorded many times. The V and J genes are TRBV29-1 and TRBJ1-2, with 8 bases aligning to TRBD1. Trimming cost V 6 bases and J 8 bases; bases outside gene matches: 14. This CDR3 has 14 amino acids. Germline lookup yields CDR1 SQVTM and CDR2 ANQGSEA. As DNA, the CDR3 is TGCAGCGTCTTAGCCGGGACAGGTCGAGGGGGCTACACCTTC. Translating it yields CSVLAGTGRGGYTF.

This clonotype was recorded many times. The chain combines TRBV25-1 with TRBJ2-7, with D perhaps matching TRBD1 (7 bases). Per germline, CDR1 MGHDK and CDR2 SYGVNS. The CDR3 has 15 amino acids. Trimming pared 4 bases from V and 2 bases from J, leaving 15 bases between. The CDR3 sequence is CASSGSGGGPYEQYF. The CDR3 DNA reads as TGTGCCAGCAGTGGGTCAGGGGGAGGCCCCTACGAGCAGTACTTC.

This clonotype was picked up many times. The chain combines TRBV5-1 with TRBJ1-2; 7 positions agree with TRBD1. The CDR3 length is 13 residues. J lost 6 bases, V lost 5 bases, and 7 bases had no gene match. Germline lookup yields CDR1 SGHRS and CDR2 YFSETQ. CDR3 in amino acids: CASRPQGGDGYTF. Here the CDR3 DNA reads TGCGCCAGCAGACCCCAGGGGGGTGATGGCTACACCTTC.

This clonotype came up many times. J is TRBJ2-7 and V is TRBV7-9; 8 positions match TRBD1. This CDR3 contains 18 residues. Per the germline V gene, CDR1 is SEHNR and CDR2 is FQNEAQ (reference sequence). Trimming cost V 5 bases and J 4 bases; bases outside gene matches: 19. The CDR3 DNA reads TGTGCCAGCAGCGAGACTAAGGGGAGGACAGGGAAAAGTTACGAGCAGTACTTC. This encodes CASSETKGRTGKSYEQYF.

This clonotype was recorded at least ten times. The chain employs TRBV7-3 and TRBJ2-7; D assignment may be TRBD1 or TRBD2 (5 bases each). CDR1 is SGHTA, CDR2 FQGTGA, per germline. The V end was cut by 3 bases, the J end by 7 bases, with 25 bases between. This CDR3 has 17 residues. This chain's CDR3 is CASSLGSAWDPSGEQYF. The DNA of the CDR3 is TGTGCCAGCAGCTTGGGGTCGGCGTGGGACCCGTCAGGAGAGCAGTACTTC.

The chain carries TRBV9 and TRBJ2-1, with D perhaps matching TRBD1 or TRBD2 (5 bases each). The CDR3 totals 15 residues. Germline values: CDR1 SGDLS, CDR2 YYNGEE. The V gene lost 0 bases and the J gene lost 8 bases, with 15 bases spanning the gap. The CDR3 bases are TGTGCCAGCAGCGTAGGTGGGACCACCCTTGATGAGCAGTTCTTC. It encodes CASSVGGTTLDEQFF.

This clonotype was recorded a few times. The chain links TRBV3-1 to TRBJ2-5, with 8 positions matching TRBD1. V was pared by 4 bases and J by 11 bases, with 9 bases of the junction left unmatched. The CDR3 totals 13 residues. Germline CDR1 is LGHDT and CDR2 is YNNKEL (reference sequence). As DNA, the CDR3 is TGTGCCAGCAGCCCCCAGGGGGCGGGTGAGCAGTACTTC. This sequence encodes CASSPQGAGEQYF.

This clonotype was seen many times. The rearrangement joins TRBV12-3 or TRBV12-4 to TRBJ2-6; D remains ambiguous. The CDR3 is 13 residues long. V was pared by 8 bases and J by 0 bases, with 5 bases between. The CDR3 DNA is TGTGCCAGCGGCGGCTCTGGGGCCAACGTCCTGACTTTC. Translation gives CASGGSGANVLTF.

The CDR3 sequence: CASILSGGRTSEQFF. As DNA, the CDR3 is TGTGCCAGCATCCTGTCGGGGGGGCGGACCAGTGAGCAGTTCTTC. The rearrangement joins TRBV12-3 or TRBV12-4 to TRBJ2-1; 8 bases are a match to TRBD2. V gave up 7 bases and J gave up 9 bases; unmatched junction bases: 14. The CDR3 is made up of 15 amino acids.

Notes on this clonotype: An end of the junction does not agree with germline; a read error may underlie this. This sequence joins TRBV12-3 or TRBV12-4 and TRBJ1-5; D perhaps matches TRBD1 (6 bases). The CDR3 has 15 residues. For the CDR3, the DNA is TGTGCCAGCAGTAAACAGGGAGGGAACAATCAGCCCCGGCATTTT. It is translated as CASSKQGGNNQPRHF.

This clonotype has at least ten counts. J is TRBJ1-4 and V is TRBV12-3 or TRBV12-4; 11 nucleotides agree with TRBD1. V trimming: 5 bases; J trimming: 8 bases; junction bases outside the gene matches: 7. The CDR3 runs to 15 residues. Written as DNA, the CDR3 is TGTGCCAGCAGTGCCGGAGGGACAGGGGGAGAAAAACTGTTTTTT. Encoded protein: CASSAGGTGGEKLFF.

The chain joins TRBV7-3 to TRBJ2-1; D gene uncertain. Per the germline V gene, CDR1 is SGHTA and CDR2 is FQGTGA. V lost 5 bases and J 2 bases, leaving 13 bases between the germline ends. The CDR3 runs 15 residues. The CDR3 nucleotides are TGTGCCAGCAGCGGACCCCCAGGAGCCTACAATGAGCAGTTCTTC. The encoded protein is CASSGPPGAYNEQFF.